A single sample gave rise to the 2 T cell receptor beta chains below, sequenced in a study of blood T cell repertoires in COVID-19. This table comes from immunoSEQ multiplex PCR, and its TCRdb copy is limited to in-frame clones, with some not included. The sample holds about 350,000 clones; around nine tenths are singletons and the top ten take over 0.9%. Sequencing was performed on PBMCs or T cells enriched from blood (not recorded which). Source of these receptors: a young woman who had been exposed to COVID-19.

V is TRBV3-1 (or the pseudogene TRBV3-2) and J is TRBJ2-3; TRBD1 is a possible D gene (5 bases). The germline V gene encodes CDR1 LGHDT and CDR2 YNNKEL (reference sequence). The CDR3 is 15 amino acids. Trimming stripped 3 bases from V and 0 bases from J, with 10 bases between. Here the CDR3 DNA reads TGTGCCAGCAGCCACCACGGACAAAGCACAGATACGCAGTATTTT. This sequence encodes CASSHHGQSTDTQYF.

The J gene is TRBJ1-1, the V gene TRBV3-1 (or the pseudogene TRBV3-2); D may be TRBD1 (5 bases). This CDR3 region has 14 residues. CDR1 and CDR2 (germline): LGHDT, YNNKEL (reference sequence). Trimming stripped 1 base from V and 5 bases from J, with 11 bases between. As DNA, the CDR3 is TGTGCCAGCAGCCAAGGACCCGGGGGGACTGAAGCTTTCTTT. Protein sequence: CASSQGPGGTEAFF.